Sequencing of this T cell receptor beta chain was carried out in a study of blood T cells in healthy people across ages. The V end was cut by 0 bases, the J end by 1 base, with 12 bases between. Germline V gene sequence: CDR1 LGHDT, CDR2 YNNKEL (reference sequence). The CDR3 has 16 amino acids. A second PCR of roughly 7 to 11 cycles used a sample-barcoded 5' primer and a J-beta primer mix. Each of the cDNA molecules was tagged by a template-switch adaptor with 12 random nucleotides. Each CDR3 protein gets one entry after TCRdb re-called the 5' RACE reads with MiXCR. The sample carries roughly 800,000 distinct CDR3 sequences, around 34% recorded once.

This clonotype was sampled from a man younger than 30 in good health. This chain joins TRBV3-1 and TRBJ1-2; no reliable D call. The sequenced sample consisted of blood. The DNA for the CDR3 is TGTGCCAGCAGCCAAGATGGTGGAGGGATTAACTATGGCTACACCTTC. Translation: CASSQDGGGINYGYTF. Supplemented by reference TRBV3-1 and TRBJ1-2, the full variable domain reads DTAVSQTPKYLVTQMGNDKSIKCEQNLGHDTMYWYKQDSKKFLKIMFSYNNKELIINETVPNRFSPKSPDKAHLNLHINSLELGDSAVYFCASSQDGGGINYGYTFGSGTRLTVV.